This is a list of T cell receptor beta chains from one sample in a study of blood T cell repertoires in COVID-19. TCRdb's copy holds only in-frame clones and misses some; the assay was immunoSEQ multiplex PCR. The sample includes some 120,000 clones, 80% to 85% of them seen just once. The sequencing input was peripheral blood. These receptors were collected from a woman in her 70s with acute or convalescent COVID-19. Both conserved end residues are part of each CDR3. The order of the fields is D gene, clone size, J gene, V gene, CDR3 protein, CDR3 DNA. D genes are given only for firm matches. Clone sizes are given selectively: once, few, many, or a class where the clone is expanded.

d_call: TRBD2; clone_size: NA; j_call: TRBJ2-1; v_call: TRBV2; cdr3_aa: CASSARAGGDNEQFF; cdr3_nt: TGTGCCAGCAGCGCCAGAGCGGGAGGGGACAATGAGCAGTTCTTC
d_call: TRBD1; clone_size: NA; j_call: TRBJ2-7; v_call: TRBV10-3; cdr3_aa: CAISPRDRANEQYF; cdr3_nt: TGTGCCATCAGTCCCCGGGACAGGGCAAACGAGCAGTACTTC
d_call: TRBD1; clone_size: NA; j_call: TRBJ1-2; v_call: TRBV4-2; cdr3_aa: CASSPVNRGTGGYTF; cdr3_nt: TGTGCCAGCAGCCCTGTCAACAGGGGGACGGGGGGCTACACCTTC
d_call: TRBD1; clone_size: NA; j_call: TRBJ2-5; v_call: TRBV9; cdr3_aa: CASSPELTGGAETQYF; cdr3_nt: TGTGCCAGCAGCCCAGAGCTCACAGGGGGAGCGGAGACCCAGTACTTC
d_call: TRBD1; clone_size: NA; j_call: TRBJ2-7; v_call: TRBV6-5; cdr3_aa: CASSYTTDRSYEQYF; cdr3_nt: TGTGCCAGCAGTTACACTACGGACAGGTCCTACGAGCAGTACTTC
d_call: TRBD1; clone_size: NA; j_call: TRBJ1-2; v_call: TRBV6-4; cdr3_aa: CASSPGGAHYGYTF; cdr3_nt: TGTGCCAGCAGCCCAGGGGGCGCGCACTATGGCTACACCTTC
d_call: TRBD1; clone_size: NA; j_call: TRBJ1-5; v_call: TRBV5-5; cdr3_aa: CASSPDRVGQPQHF; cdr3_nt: TGTGCCAGCAGCCCGGACAGGGTCGGTCAGCCCCAGCATTTT
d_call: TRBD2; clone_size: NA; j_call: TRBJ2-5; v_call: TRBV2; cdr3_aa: CASRRRLSGGSETQYF; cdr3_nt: TGTGCCAGCAGAAGGAGGCTTAGCGGGGGGAGTGAGACCCAGTACTTC
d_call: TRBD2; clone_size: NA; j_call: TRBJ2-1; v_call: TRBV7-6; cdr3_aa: CASSFLPPGLAGRDEQFF; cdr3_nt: TGTGCCAGCAGCTTTCTACCCCCCGGACTAGCGGGGAGGGATGAGCAGTTCTTC
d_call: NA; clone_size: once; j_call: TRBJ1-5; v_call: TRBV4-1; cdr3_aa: CASSQDTGLGQPQHF; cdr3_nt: TGCGCCAGCAGCCAAGATACAGGGTTGGGTCAGCCCCAGCATTTT
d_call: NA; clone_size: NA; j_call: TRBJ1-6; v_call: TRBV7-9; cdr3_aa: CASSLAGGQSSPLHF; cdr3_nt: TGTGCCAGCAGCTTAGCGGGTGGGCAAAGTTCACCCCTCCACTTT
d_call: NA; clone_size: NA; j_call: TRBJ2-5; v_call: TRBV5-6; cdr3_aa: CASSLRTGGQETQYF; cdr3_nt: TGTGCCAGCAGCTTGCGAACCGGGGGACAAGAGACCCAGTACTTC
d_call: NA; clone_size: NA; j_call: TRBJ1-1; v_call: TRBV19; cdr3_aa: CASSIRAQMNTEAFF; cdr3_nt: TGTGCCAGTAGTATCAGGGCCCAGATGAACACTGAAGCTTTCTTT
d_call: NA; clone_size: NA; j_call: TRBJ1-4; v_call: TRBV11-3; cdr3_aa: CASSLGRNEKLFF; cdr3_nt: TGTGCCAGCAGCTTAGGGAGAAATGAAAAACTGTTTTTT
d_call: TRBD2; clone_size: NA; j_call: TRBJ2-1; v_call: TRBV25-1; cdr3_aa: CASSEGALAGTNEQFF; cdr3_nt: TGTGCCAGCAGTGAAGGAGCACTAGCGGGGACCAATGAGCAGTTCTTC
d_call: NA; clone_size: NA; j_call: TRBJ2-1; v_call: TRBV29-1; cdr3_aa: CSVVGGGGSYNEQFF; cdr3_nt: TGCAGCGTTGTTGGGGGCGGGGGAAGTTACAATGAGCAGTTCTTC
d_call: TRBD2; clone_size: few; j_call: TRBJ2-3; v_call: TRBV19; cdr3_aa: CASSLVRAGGSASTDTQYF; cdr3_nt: TGTGCCAGTAGTCTCGTAAGAGCGGGGGGATCCGCTAGCACAGATACGCAGTATTTT
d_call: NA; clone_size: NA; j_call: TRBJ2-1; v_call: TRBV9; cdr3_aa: CASSPGHGSKDEQFF; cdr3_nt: TGTGCCAGCAGCCCGGGTCACGGGAGCAAAGATGAGCAGTTCTTC
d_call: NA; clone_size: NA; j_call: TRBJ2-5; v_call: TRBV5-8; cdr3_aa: CASSEMLAGETQYF; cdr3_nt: TGTGCCAGCAGCGAAATGCTAGCTGGTGAGACCCAGTACTTC
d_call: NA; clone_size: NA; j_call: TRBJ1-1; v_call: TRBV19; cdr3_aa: CASSMGHPAQRMNTEAFF; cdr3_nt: TGTGCCAGTAGTATGGGACATCCTGCCCAGCGTATGAACACTGAAGCTTTCTTT
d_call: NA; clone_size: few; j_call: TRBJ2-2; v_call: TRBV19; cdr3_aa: CASTNGPGRGTGELFF; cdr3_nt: TGTGCCAGTACCAACGGACCCGGAAGGGGTACCGGGGAGCTGTTTTTT
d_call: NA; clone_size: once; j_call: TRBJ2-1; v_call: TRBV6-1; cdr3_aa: CASSELMASSLFF; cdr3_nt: TGTGCCAGCAGTGAACTCATGGCCTCAAGTCTGTTCTTC
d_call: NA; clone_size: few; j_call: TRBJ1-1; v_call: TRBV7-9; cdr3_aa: CASSTRGRGRPEAFF; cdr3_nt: TGTGCCAGCAGCACTCGGGGCAGGGGAAGACCTGAAGCTTTCTTT
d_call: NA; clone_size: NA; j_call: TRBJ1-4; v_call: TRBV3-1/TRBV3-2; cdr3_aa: CASSHASNEKLFF; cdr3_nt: TGTGCCAGCAGCCATGCCAGTAATGAAAAACTGTTTTTT
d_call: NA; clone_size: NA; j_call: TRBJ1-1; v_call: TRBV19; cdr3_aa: CASTTAPNMNTEAFF; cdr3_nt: TGTGCCAGTACCACAGCTCCGAACATGAACACTGAAGCTTTCTTT
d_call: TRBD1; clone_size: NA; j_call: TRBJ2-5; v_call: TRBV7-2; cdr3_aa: CASSRNRGVTQYF; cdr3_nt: TGTGCCAGCAGCCGAAACAGGGGGGTGACCCAGTACTTC
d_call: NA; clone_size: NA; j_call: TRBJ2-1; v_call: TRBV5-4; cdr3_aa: CASSLAGGLSYNEQFF; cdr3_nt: TGTGCCAGCAGCTTGGCCGGCGGCCTCTCCTACAATGAGCAGTTCTTC
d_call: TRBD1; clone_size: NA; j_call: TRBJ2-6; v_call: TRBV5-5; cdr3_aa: CASSSGTGNSGANVLTF; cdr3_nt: TGTGCCAGCAGCTCCGGGACAGGGAACTCTGGGGCCAACGTCCTGACTTTC
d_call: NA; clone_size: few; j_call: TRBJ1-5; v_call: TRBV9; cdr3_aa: CASSFSPYSNQPQHF; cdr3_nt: TGTGCCAGCAGCTTTTCCCCTTATAGCAATCAGCCCCAGCATTTT
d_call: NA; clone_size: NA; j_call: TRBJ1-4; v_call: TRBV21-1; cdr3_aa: CASGGHPEGELLFF; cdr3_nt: TGTGCCAGCGGTGGACACCCTGAAGGGGAACTACTTTTTTTT
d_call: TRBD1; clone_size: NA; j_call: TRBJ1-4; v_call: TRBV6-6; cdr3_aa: CASSQGAREKLFF; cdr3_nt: TGTGCCAGCAGCCAGGGGGCAAGAGAAAAACTGTTTTTT
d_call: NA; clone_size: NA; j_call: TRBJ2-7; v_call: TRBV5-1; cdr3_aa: CASREAGLAYEQYF; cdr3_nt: TGCGCCAGCAGGGAAGCCGGACTGGCCTACGAGCAGTACTTC
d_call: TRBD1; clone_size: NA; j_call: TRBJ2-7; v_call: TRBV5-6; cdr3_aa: CASTADRRLYEQYF; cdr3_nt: TGTGCCAGCACCGCGGACAGGCGTCTTTACGAGCAGTACTTC
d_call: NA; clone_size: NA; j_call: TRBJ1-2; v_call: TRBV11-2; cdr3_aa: CASSLDPTRNGYTF; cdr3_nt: TGTGCCAGCAGCTTAGATCCTACCCGAAATGGCTACACCTTC
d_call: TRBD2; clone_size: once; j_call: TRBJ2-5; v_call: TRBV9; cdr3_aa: CASSVSSGKETQYF; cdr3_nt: TGTGCCAGCAGCGTATCTAGCGGGAAAGAGACCCAGTACTTC
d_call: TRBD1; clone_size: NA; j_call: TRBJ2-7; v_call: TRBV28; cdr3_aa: CASSTPGQGPYEQYF; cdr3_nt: TGTGCCAGCAGCACACCGGGACAGGGACCCTACGAGCAGTACTTC
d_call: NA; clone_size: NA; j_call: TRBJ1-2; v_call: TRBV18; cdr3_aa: CASSPGQRRGYTF; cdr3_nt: TGTGCCAGCTCACCAGGACAGCGGAGGGGCTACACCTTC
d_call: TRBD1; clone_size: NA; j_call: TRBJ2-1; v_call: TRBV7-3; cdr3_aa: CASSSDRSNEQFF; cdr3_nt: TGTGCCAGCAGCTCGGACAGGAGTAATGAGCAGTTCTTC
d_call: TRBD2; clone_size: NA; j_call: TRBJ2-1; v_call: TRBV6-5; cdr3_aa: CASPGTSVSYNEQFF; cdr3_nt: TGTGCCAGCCCCGGGACTAGCGTTTCCTACAATGAGCAGTTCTTC
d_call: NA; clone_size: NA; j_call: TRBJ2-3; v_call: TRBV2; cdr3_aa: CASRSIGQSRTDTQYF; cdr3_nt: TGTGCCAGCCGCTCGATTGGTCAAAGCAGGACAGATACGCAGTATTTT
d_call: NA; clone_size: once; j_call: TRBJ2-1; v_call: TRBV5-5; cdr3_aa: CASSPRRARNNEQFF; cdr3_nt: TGTGCCAGCAGCCCAAGGAGGGCTCGGAACAATGAGCAGTTCTTC
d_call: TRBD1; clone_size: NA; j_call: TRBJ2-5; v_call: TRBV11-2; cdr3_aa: CATGQGMQETQYF; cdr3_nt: TGTGCCACCGGACAGGGGATGCAAGAGACCCAGTACTTC
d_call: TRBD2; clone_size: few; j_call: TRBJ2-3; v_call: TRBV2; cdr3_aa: CASRPAGWSTDTQYF; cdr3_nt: TGTGCCAGCAGACCAGCGGGGTGGAGCACAGATACGCAGTATTTT
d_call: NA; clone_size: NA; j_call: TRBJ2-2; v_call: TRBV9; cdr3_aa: CASSVSLTGELFF; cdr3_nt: TGTGCCAGCAGCGTAAGCCTCACCGGGGAGCTGTTTTTT
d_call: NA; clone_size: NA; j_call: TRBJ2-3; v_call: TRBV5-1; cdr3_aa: CASSFGSTGTDTQYF; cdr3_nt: TGCGCCAGCAGCTTCGGGAGCACAGGCACAGATACGCAGTATTTT
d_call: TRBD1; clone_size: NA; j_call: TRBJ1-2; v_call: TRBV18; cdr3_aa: CASSQGTGGQSGYTF; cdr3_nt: TGTGCCAGCTCACAAGGGACAGGGGGGCAGAGTGGCTACACCTTC
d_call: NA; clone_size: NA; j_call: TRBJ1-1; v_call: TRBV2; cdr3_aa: CASSEAMRKPETNTEAFF; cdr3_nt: TGTGCCAGCAGTGAAGCTATGAGAAAACCTGAAACGAACACTGAAGCTTTCTTT
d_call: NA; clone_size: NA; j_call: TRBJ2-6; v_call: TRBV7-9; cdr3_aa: CASSFLLGGMGSGANVLTF; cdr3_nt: TGTGCCAGCAGCTTCCTCCTAGGCGGGATGGGGTCTGGGGCCAACGTCCTGACTTTC
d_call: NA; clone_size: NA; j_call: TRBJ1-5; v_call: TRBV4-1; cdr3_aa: CASSQAAGFNQPQHF; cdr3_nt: TGCGCCAGCAGCCAAGCAGCAGGGTTCAATCAGCCCCAGCATTTT
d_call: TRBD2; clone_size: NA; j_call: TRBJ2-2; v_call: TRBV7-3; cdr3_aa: CASSLRTSGNTGELFF; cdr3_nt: TGTGCCAGCAGCCTGAGGACTAGCGGGAACACCGGGGAGCTGTTTTTT
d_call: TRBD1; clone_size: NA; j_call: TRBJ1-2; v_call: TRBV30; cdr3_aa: CAWSPNRQGIGYTF; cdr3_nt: TGTGCCTGGAGTCCCAACCGACAGGGTATTGGCTACACCTTC
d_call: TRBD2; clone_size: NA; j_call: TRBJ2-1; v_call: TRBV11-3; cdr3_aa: CASSLGTSDNNEQFF; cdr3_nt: TGTGCCAGCAGCCTCGGGACTAGCGACAACAATGAGCAGTTCTTC
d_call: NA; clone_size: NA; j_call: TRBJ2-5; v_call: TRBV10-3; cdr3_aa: CAISGGGGQETQYF; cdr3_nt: TGTGCCATCAGTGGAGGGGGGGGGCAAGAGACCCAGTACTTC
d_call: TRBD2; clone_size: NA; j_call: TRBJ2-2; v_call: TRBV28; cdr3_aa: CASRERAGGSGELFF; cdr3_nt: TGTGCCAGCAGAGAGCGTGCGGGAGGATCCGGGGAGCTGTTTTTT
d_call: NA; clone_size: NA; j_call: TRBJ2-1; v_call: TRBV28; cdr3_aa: CASSSPGRHSYNEQFF; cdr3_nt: TGTGCCAGCAGTTCCCCAGGGAGGCACTCCTACAATGAGCAGTTCTTC
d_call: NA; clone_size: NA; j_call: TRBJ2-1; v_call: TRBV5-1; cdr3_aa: CASGAGNEQFF; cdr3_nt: TGCGCCAGCGGGGCAGGGAATGAGCAGTTCTTC
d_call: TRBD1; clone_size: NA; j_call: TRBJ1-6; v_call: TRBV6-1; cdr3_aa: CASSEIIGGPNSPLHF; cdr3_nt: TGTGCCAGCAGTGAGATTATAGGGGGCCCTAATTCACCCCTCCACTTT